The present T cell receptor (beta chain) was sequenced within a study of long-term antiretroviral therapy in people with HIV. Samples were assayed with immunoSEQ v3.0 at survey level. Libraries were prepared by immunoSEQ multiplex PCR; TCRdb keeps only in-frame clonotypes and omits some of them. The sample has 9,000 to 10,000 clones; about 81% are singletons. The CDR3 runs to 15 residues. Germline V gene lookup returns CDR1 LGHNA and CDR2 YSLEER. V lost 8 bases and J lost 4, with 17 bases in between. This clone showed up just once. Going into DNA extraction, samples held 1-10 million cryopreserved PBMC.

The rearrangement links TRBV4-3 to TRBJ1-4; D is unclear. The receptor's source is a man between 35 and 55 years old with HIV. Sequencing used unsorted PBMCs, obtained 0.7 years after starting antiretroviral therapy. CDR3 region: CASRPGIGSNEKLFF. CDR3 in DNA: TGCGCCAGCCGACCCGGGATTGGGAGTAATGAAAAACTGTTTTTT.